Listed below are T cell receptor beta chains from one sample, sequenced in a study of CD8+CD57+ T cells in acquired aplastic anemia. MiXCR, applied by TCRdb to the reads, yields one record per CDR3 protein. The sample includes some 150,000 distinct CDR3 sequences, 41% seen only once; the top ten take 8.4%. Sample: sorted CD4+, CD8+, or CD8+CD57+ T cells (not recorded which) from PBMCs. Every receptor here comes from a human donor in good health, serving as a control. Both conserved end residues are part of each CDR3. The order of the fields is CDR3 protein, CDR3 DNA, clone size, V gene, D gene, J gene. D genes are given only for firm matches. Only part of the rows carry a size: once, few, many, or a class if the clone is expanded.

CDR3aa: CASSHGTGGKTQYF
CDR3nt: TGCGCCAGCAGCCACGGGACAGGAGGGAAGACCCAGTACTTC
abundance: NA
v_gene: TRBV5-1
d_gene: TRBD1
j_gene: TRBJ2-5

CDR3aa: CASSLIGTELDTQYF
CDR3nt: TGTGCCAGCAGTTTAATCGGGACAGAATTGGATACGCAGTATTTT
abundance: NA
v_gene: TRBV28
d_gene: TRBD1
j_gene: TRBJ2-3

CDR3aa: CASSEAGQGNEKLFF
CDR3nt: TGTGCCAGCAGTGAAGCGGGACAGGGGAACGAAAAACTGTTTTTT
abundance: few
v_gene: TRBV2
d_gene: TRBD1
j_gene: TRBJ1-4

CDR3aa: CASSPTASGGRRQYF
CDR3nt: TGTGCCAGCTCACCAACGGCTAGCGGGGGCCGGCGGCAGTATTTT
abundance: NA
v_gene: TRBV18
d_gene: TRBD2
j_gene: TRBJ2-3

CDR3aa: CASSNFWSNQPQHF
CDR3nt: TGTGCCAGTAGTAACTTTTGGAGCAATCAGCCCCAGCATTTT
abundance: NA
v_gene: TRBV19
d_gene: NA
j_gene: TRBJ1-5

CDR3aa: CASSISRDQPQHF
CDR3nt: TGTGCCAGTAGTATAAGTCGCGATCAGCCCCAGCATTTT
abundance: NA
v_gene: TRBV19
d_gene: NA
j_gene: TRBJ1-5

CDR3aa: CASSTLAGGYNEQFF
CDR3nt: TGTGCCAGCAGCACACTAGCGGGAGGTTACAATGAGCAGTTCTTC
abundance: few
v_gene: TRBV3-1
d_gene: TRBD2
j_gene: TRBJ2-1

CDR3aa: CASSYSAPGQGGYGYTF
CDR3nt: TGTGCCAGCAGTTACTCGGCACCGGGACAGGGTGGGTATGGCTACACCTTC
abundance: once
v_gene: TRBV6-5
d_gene: TRBD1
j_gene: TRBJ1-2

CDR3aa: CASSVGGGDGETQYF
CDR3nt: TGTGCCAGCAGCGTAGGAGGAGGGGATGGAGAGACCCAGTACTTC
abundance: many
v_gene: TRBV9
d_gene: NA
j_gene: TRBJ2-5

CDR3aa: CAGSYLDSFSGNTIYF
CDR3nt: TGTGCCGGCAGTTACCTAGACAGCTTCTCTGGAAACACCATATATTTT
abundance: NA
v_gene: TRBV6-2/TRBV6-3
d_gene: NA
j_gene: TRBJ1-3

CDR3aa: CASRTVTNSPQHF
CDR3nt: TGTGCCAGCAGAACAGTCACCAATTCGCCCCAGCATTTT
abundance: few
v_gene: TRBV6-1
d_gene: NA
j_gene: TRBJ1-5

CDR3aa: CASSVGTSGRARETQYF
CDR3nt: TGTGCCAGCAGCGTGGGGACTAGCGGGAGGGCCCGAGAGACCCAGTACTTC
abundance: NA
v_gene: TRBV7-6
d_gene: TRBD2
j_gene: TRBJ2-5

CDR3aa: CASRNRGLDYTF
CDR3nt: TGTGCCAGCAGAAACAGGGGGTTGGACTACACCTTC
abundance: NA
v_gene: TRBV25-1
d_gene: TRBD1
j_gene: TRBJ1-2

CDR3aa: CASSELGQGKGSQYF
CDR3nt: TGTGCCAGCAGTGAACTTGGACAGGGAAAAGGGTCCCAGTACTTC
abundance: many
v_gene: TRBV6-1
d_gene: TRBD1
j_gene: TRBJ2-5

CDR3aa: CASSALPEPGANVLTF
CDR3nt: TGTGCCAGCAGCGCACTCCCTGAACCTGGGGCCAACGTCCTGACTTTC
abundance: many
v_gene: TRBV9
d_gene: NA
j_gene: TRBJ2-6

CDR3aa: CATSGTGGVRNQPQHF
CDR3nt: TGTGCCACCAGTGGGACAGGGGGGGTCCGCAATCAGCCCCAGCATTTT
abundance: many
v_gene: TRBV24-1
d_gene: TRBD1
j_gene: TRBJ1-5

CDR3aa: CASSSQGRSYNSPLHF
CDR3nt: TGTGCCAGCAGTTCTCAGGGACGCTCCTATAATTCACCCCTCCACTTT
abundance: NA
v_gene: TRBV2
d_gene: NA
j_gene: TRBJ1-6

CDR3aa: CASFASTGQGSPLHF
CDR3nt: TGTGCCAGCTTTGCCTCGACAGGGCAGGGTTCACCCCTCCACTTT
abundance: many
v_gene: TRBV6-1
d_gene: TRBD1
j_gene: TRBJ1-6

CDR3aa: CASSQVPGRGLSGNTIYF
CDR3nt: TGTGCCAGCAGCCAAGTTCCGGGCAGGGGTCTTTCTGGAAACACCATATATTTT
abundance: NA
v_gene: TRBV14
d_gene: NA
j_gene: TRBJ1-3

CDR3aa: CASSLLVSGRPYGYTF
CDR3nt: TGCGCCAGCAGCTTGTTGGTGTCAGGGCGACCTTATGGCTACACCTTC
abundance: many
v_gene: TRBV5-1
d_gene: NA
j_gene: TRBJ1-2

CDR3aa: CASSLEVNQPQHF
CDR3nt: TGTGCCAGCAGTCTTGAGGTTAATCAGCCCCAGCATTTT
abundance: NA
v_gene: TRBV2
d_gene: NA
j_gene: TRBJ1-5

CDR3aa: CASSYNMRQGPYRYF
CDR3nt: TGTGCCAGCAGCTACAACATGCGGCAGGGACCATATAGGTACTTC
abundance: few
v_gene: TRBV6-2/TRBV6-3
d_gene: NA
j_gene: TRBJ2-7

CDR3aa: CASSPRIYRGYDEAFF
CDR3nt: TGTGCCAGCAGCCCCCGGATTTATAGGGGATACGATGAAGCTTTCTTT
abundance: NA
v_gene: TRBV3-1
d_gene: NA
j_gene: TRBJ1-1

CDR3aa: CASSYSDKNTEAFF
CDR3nt: TGTGCCAGCAGTTACTCCGACAAGAACACTGAAGCTTTCTTT
abundance: few
v_gene: TRBV6-5
d_gene: NA
j_gene: TRBJ1-1

CDR3aa: CSATGDLPGGPIDTQYF
CDR3nt: TGCAGTGCTACGGGGGACTTGCCGGGAGGGCCGATAGATACGCAGTATTTT
abundance: many
v_gene: TRBV20-1
d_gene: TRBD2
j_gene: TRBJ2-3

CDR3aa: CASSLGAGGIFETQYF
CDR3nt: TGCGCCAGCAGCTTAGGGGCCGGGGGAATCTTTGAGACCCAGTACTTC
abundance: few
v_gene: TRBV5-1
d_gene: NA
j_gene: TRBJ2-5

CDR3aa: CASGPHIGSPLHF
CDR3nt: TGTGCCAGCGGGCCTCACATAGGGTCACCCCTCCACTTT
abundance: many
v_gene: TRBV3-1
d_gene: NA
j_gene: TRBJ1-6

CDR3aa: CASSRQDNYEQYF
CDR3nt: TGTGCCAGCAGCCGACAGGACAACTACGAGCAGTACTTC
abundance: NA
v_gene: TRBV7-9
d_gene: NA
j_gene: TRBJ2-7

CDR3aa: CASTFGGSTNSPLHF
CDR3nt: TGTGCCAGTACCTTTGGGGGCAGTACAAATTCACCCCTCCACTTT
abundance: NA
v_gene: TRBV19
d_gene: NA
j_gene: TRBJ1-6

CDR3aa: CASSFGQGRLSYGYTF
CDR3nt: TGTGCCAGCAGTTTTGGACAGGGGCGTCTTAGCTATGGCTACACCTTC
abundance: NA
v_gene: TRBV6-5
d_gene: TRBD1
j_gene: TRBJ1-2

CDR3aa: CASSQVGAGMSNQPQHF
CDR3nt: TGCGCCAGCAGCCAAGTAGGGGCAGGCATGAGCAATCAGCCCCAGCATTTT
abundance: NA
v_gene: TRBV4-1
d_gene: NA
j_gene: TRBJ1-5

CDR3aa: CASSLGGGTSLMNTEAFF
CDR3nt: TGTGCCAGCAGCTTGGGGGGGGGGACGAGCTTGATGAACACTGAAGCTTTCTTT
abundance: NA
v_gene: TRBV5-4
d_gene: NA
j_gene: TRBJ1-1

CDR3aa: CASGVRGVYEQYF
CDR3nt: TGTGCCAGTGGCGTTCGCGGAGTCTACGAGCAGTACTTC
abundance: NA
v_gene: TRBV19
d_gene: NA
j_gene: TRBJ2-7

CDR3aa: CASSPAGPYGYTF
CDR3nt: TGTGCCAGCTCACCGGCCGGCCCTTATGGCTACACCTTC
abundance: few
v_gene: TRBV18
d_gene: NA
j_gene: TRBJ1-2

CDR3aa: CSVARGETQYF
CDR3nt: TGCAGCGTTGCAAGAGGGGAGACCCAGTACTTC
abundance: many
v_gene: TRBV29-1
d_gene: NA
j_gene: TRBJ2-5

CDR3aa: CACSAWGKGASNQPQHF
CDR3nt: TGCGCCTGCAGTGCTTGGGGAAAGGGGGCGAGCAATCAGCCCCAGCATTTT
abundance: NA
v_gene: TRBV10-2
d_gene: TRBD1
j_gene: TRBJ1-5

CDR3aa: CASSHPGKETQYF
CDR3nt: TGCGCCAGCAGCCACCCCGGAAAAGAGACCCAGTACTTC
abundance: many
v_gene: TRBV4-1
d_gene: NA
j_gene: TRBJ2-5

CDR3aa: CASSVGRGLVYEQYF
CDR3nt: TGTGCCAGCAGCGTTGGGCGGGGGTTAGTGTACGAGCAGTACTTC
abundance: many
v_gene: TRBV9
d_gene: TRBD2
j_gene: TRBJ2-7

CDR3aa: CASSEGAGVLNYGYTF
CDR3nt: TGTGCCAGCAGTGAGGGGGCAGGGGTCCTTAACTATGGCTACACCTTC
abundance: once
v_gene: TRBV2
d_gene: NA
j_gene: TRBJ1-2

CDR3aa: CASSQDVGGNYGYTF
CDR3nt: TGTGCCAGCAGCCAAGATGTGGGGGGGAACTATGGCTACACCTTC
abundance: many
v_gene: TRBV3-1
d_gene: NA
j_gene: TRBJ1-2

CDR3aa: CASSSGRFNQPQHF
CDR3nt: TGTGCCAGCAGTTCCGGACGGTTTAATCAGCCCCAGCATTTT
abundance: NA
v_gene: TRBV14
d_gene: NA
j_gene: TRBJ1-5

CDR3aa: CASKPGTGITGPLHF
CDR3nt: TGTGCCAGCAAACCCGGGACAGGAATTACGGGGCCCCTCCACTTT
abundance: many
v_gene: TRBV6-1
d_gene: TRBD1
j_gene: TRBJ1-6

CDR3aa: CASSTRTSGKETQYF
CDR3nt: TGTGCCAGCAGCACCAGGACTAGCGGAAAAGAGACCCAGTACTTC
abundance: NA
v_gene: TRBV11-1
d_gene: TRBD2
j_gene: TRBJ2-5

CDR3aa: CSARGTLNEKLFF
CDR3nt: TGCAGTGCTAGAGGAACCCTGAATGAAAAACTGTTTTTT
abundance: once
v_gene: TRBV20-1
d_gene: NA
j_gene: TRBJ1-4